Listed below are T cell receptor beta chains from one sample, sequenced in a study of T cell changes during pregnancy in multiple sclerosis. Libraries were prepared by immunoSEQ multiplex PCR; TCRdb keeps only in-frame clonotypes and omits some of them. Here the sample spans around 36,000 clones, 90% to 95% being singletons. This specimen was peripheral blood, taken before pregnancy. Receptors originate from a female donor with multiple sclerosis, enrolled in a pregnancy study. The CDR3 runs from the conserved cysteine through the conserved F or W. D genes are given only for firm matches. Size is omitted from some rows. Given values are once, few, many or a class for expanded clones.

d_call,j_call,v_call,clone_size,cdr3_nt,cdr3_aa
TRBD1,TRBJ2-7,TRBV6-1,NA,TGTGCCAGCAGTGATACCCCGGGACAGGGGGTCGACGAGCAGTACTTC,CASSDTPGQGVDEQYF
TRBD2,TRBJ2-1,TRBV7-7,few,TGTGCTAGCCCGACTAGCGGGAGGAATGAGCAGTTCTTC,CASPTSGRNEQFF
TRBD1,TRBJ2-5,TRBV5-1,NA,TGCGCCAGCAGCACCCCCGACAGGGATTTAGAGACCCAGTACTTC,CASSTPDRDLETQYF
NA,TRBJ2-2,TRBV10-3,NA,TGTGCCATCAGTGAGTCAATTAGCGGGAACACCGGGGAGCTGTTTTTT,CAISESISGNTGELFF
NA,TRBJ1-5,TRBV19,NA,TGTGCCAGTAGTATCGAGGGTTATAGCAATCAGCCCCAGCATTTT,CASSIEGYSNQPQHF
TRBD1,TRBJ1-6,TRBV5-6,NA,TGTGCCAGCAGCTTAGGGACAGGGAATTCACCCCTCCACTTT,CASSLGTGNSPLHF
TRBD1,TRBJ2-1,TRBV18,NA,TGTGCCAGCTCACCACCGAGACAGGGCTACAATGAGCAGTTCTTC,CASSPPRQGYNEQFF
TRBD1,TRBJ1-1,TRBV28,once,TGTGCCAGCAGGAAGGACAGGGGGCCTGTGAATACTGAAGCTTTCTTT,CASRKDRGPVNTEAFF
TRBD1,TRBJ2-5,TRBV18,NA,TGTGCCAGCTCACCACCGGACAGGCAAGAGACCCAGTACTTC,CASSPPDRQETQYF
TRBD1,TRBJ1-2,TRBV18,NA,TGTGCCAGCTCACCTGAGGGGGCGGACTATGGCTACACCTTC,CASSPEGADYGYTF
TRBD2,TRBJ2-5,TRBV7-8,NA,TGTGCCAGCAGCTTAGGTCTAGCGGGAGGGTGGAGAGAGACCCAGTACTTC,CASSLGLAGGWRETQYF
TRBD1,TRBJ1-1,TRBV18,few,TGTGCCAGCTCACCATTGTCAGGGGGGATGAACACTGAAGCTTTCTTT,CASSPLSGGMNTEAFF
TRBD1,TRBJ1-1,TRBV9,NA,TGTGCCAGCAGCGGGCAAAGGACAGGCAGAGGCCTCAAGAACACTGAAGCTTTCTTT,CASSGQRTGRGLKNTEAFF
TRBD2,TRBJ2-7,TRBV4-1,NA,TGCGCCAGCAGCCAAAGGGCGGGAGGTTCCTACGAGCAGTACTTC,CASSQRAGGSYEQYF
TRBD2,TRBJ2-7,TRBV6-1,NA,TGTGCCAGCTTACCCGGACTAGCGGGAGACTACGAGCAGTACTTC,CASLPGLAGDYEQYF
NA,TRBJ1-2,TRBV6-1,NA,TGTGCCAGCAGTGAAGAGGTGGGCTGGCCCTATGGCTACACCTTC,CASSEEVGWPYGYTF
NA,TRBJ2-4,TRBV30,once,TGTGCCTGGAGTAGCCAGGGTTTAGCCAAAAACATTCAGTACTTC,CAWSSQGLAKNIQYF
TRBD1,TRBJ2-7,TRBV19,NA,TGTGCCAGTGTTTCGACAGGGGGGACCTACGAGCAGTACTTC,CASVSTGGTYEQYF
NA,TRBJ2-7,TRBV5-4,NA,TGTGCCAGCAGCTTGGAACCCGGGTCCGAGCAGTACTTC,CASSLEPGSEQYF
NA,TRBJ2-6,TRBV6-4,NA,TGTGCCAGCAGTAAAGACAGCTCTGGGGCCAACGTCCTGACTTTC,CASSKDSSGANVLTF
NA,TRBJ1-2,TRBV28,NA,TGTGCCAGCAGTTTAGTGCAGACTTATGGCTACACCTTC,CASSLVQTYGYTF
NA,TRBJ2-5,TRBV30,NA,TGTGCCTGGAGTGTTGCGGGGAAGGGGCAAGAGACCCAGTACTTC,CAWSVAGKGQETQYF
TRBD2,TRBJ2-1,TRBV29-1,NA,TGCAGCGTCGGTAGCGGGACGGGATACAATGAGCAGTTCTTC,CSVGSGTGYNEQFF
TRBD2,TRBJ2-2,TRBV28,NA,TGTGCCAGCAGTTTTTCGCGGGAGATCACCGGGGAGCTGTTTTTT,CASSFSREITGELFF
TRBD1,TRBJ2-1,TRBV7-2,NA,TGTGCCAGCAGCCCGGGACAGGTTTTATACAATGAGCAGTTCTTC,CASSPGQVLYNEQFF
TRBD1,TRBJ1-1,TRBV6-1,once,TGTGCCAGCAGTACAGGGGGCGCTGAAACTGAAGCTTTCTTT,CASSTGGAETEAFF
NA,TRBJ1-1,TRBV6-5,NA,TGTGCCAGCTCGGGGGGCGAGAGCACTGAAGCTTTCTTT,CASSGGESTEAFF
NA,TRBJ2-5,TRBV4-1,NA,TGCGCCAGCAGCCTCCCCGGGGGCGGGAGAGCCCAAGAGACCCAGTACTTC,CASSLPGGGRAQETQYF
NA,TRBJ2-1,TRBV21-1,NA,TGTGCCAGCAGCATTTTCGGGACTAGCGTTCTCAATGAGCAGTTCTTC,CASSIFGTSVLNEQFF
NA,TRBJ2-7,TRBV7-8,NA,TGTGCCAGCAGCTTCATAGACAGCCTCTCCTACGAGCAGTACTTC,CASSFIDSLSYEQYF
TRBD2,TRBJ2-1,TRBV4-1,NA,TGCGCCAGCAGCCAAGGGTCTAGCGGGAGGATTGAGCAGTTCTTC,CASSQGSSGRIEQFF
TRBD2,TRBJ2-3,TRBV28,NA,TGTGCCAGCACATCTTCCGGGACTAGAGGGTCAGATACGCAGTATTTT,CASTSSGTRGSDTQYF
TRBD1,TRBJ1-6,TRBV6-6,NA,TGTGCCAGCAGTTCCCCCTTCCAGGGGGCAATTTCACCCCTCCACTTT,CASSSPFQGAISPLHF
NA,TRBJ1-2,TRBV6-5,NA,TGTGCCAGCAGTTACTCGAAGCGTAGCTATGGCTACACCTTC,CASSYSKRSYGYTF
TRBD2,TRBJ2-1,TRBV30,NA,TGTGCCTGGAGTCAATTAGCGGGGAATCACAATGAGCAGTTCTTC,CAWSQLAGNHNEQFF
TRBD2,TRBJ2-7,TRBV7-2,NA,TGTGCCAGCAGCCTCCAACTAGCGGGGCAATACGAGCAGTACTTC,CASSLQLAGQYEQYF
TRBD1,TRBJ2-7,TRBV6-5,NA,TGTGCCAGCAACCCGGACAGGGGCGAGCAGTACTTC,CASNPDRGEQYF